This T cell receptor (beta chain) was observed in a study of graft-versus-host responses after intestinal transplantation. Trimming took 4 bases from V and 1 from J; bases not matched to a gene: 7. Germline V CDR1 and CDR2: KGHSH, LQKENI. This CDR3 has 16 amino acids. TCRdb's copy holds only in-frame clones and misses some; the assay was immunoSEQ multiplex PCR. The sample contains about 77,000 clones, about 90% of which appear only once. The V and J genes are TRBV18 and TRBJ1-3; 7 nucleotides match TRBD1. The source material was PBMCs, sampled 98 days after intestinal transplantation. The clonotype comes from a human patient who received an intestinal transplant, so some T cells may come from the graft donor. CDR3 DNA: TGTGCCAGCTCACTAGGCAGGGGGATTTCTGGAAACACCATATATTTT. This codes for CASSLGRGISGNTIYF.